A selection of T cell receptor beta chains follows, all from one sample in a study of shared clonotypes between healthy human individuals. Clones were read by immunoSEQ multiplex PCR, and TCRdb kept only the in-frame ones, dropping some. The data hold over a million clones, with roughly 95% observed a single time. Sequencing was performed on naive CD4+ T cells sorted from blood. These receptors came from a man younger than 45 in good health. CDR3s leave out the opening cysteine and the closing phenylalanine or tryptophan.

TRBV30 AWSVGQDQPQH
TRBV19 ASSARDPYEQY
TRBV9 ASSVGGQGAETQY
TRBV5-6 ASSLEFGGNEKLF
TRBV28 ASSLPGQNKAYEQY
TRBV19 ASSPRVSYNEQF
TRBV25-1 ASSGGAGEQF
TRBV5-1 ASSLETFGANVLT
TRBV5-1 ASSLVVLSNEQF
TRBV11-2 ASSLGPKGNTIY
TRBV5-4 ASSLGNLAGATYEQY
TRBV20-1 SARRNYEQY
TRBV28 ASLGGDRGYGYT
TRBV29-1 SVRNTGELF
TRBV10-3 AISPRGGDGYT
TRBV7-8 ASSLPGQVSTQY
TRBV7-9 ASSLGHGLAGIEQY
TRBV5-1 ASSFEYQETQY
TRBV4-1 ASSQEGSYNEQF
TRBV11-2 ASRRLAGGETQY
TRBV6-5 ASSPLAGGGDEQF
TRBV7-9 ASSSLAGLPYNEQF
TRBV5-6 ASSLSGDLSYEQY
TRBV4-1 ASSDGYQETQY
TRBV5-1 ASRSGTSGLNEQF
TRBV5-4 ASSQDRYEQY
TRBV7-3 ASSVGLASHNEQF
TRBV29-1 SVEGGQSTYNEQF
TRBV19 ASSRTYNEQF
TRBV29-1 TADGDGWTEAF
TRBV5-5 ASSRTGQGAGETQY
TRBV7-9 ASSSTGGADGNTIY
TRBV19 ASSDRSGGTQETQY
TRBV9 ASSVGLQGARETQY
TRBV5-1 ASGQGYEQY
TRBV18 ASSPTDNTGELF
TRBV5-1 ASSLGGGFEQF
TRBV5-1 ASSSTLYNEQF
TRBV7-2 ASSLSSGRYDEQF
TRBV7-9 ASSLGEVGLQETQY
TRBV9 ASSVAQGSYEQY
TRBV5-1 ASSLASGRTHEQY
TRBV6-1 ASSGRAYNEQF
TRBV9 ASSVGAGVPGELF
TRBV30 AWGSGLDNQPQH
TRBV29-1 SAMTGRDTEAF
TRBV29-1 SVRLAGTHPTYEQY
TRBV18 ASSGLAGVTDTQY
TRBV14 ASSQAGTGNAF
TRBV9 ASSVASPELTDTQY
TRBV5-1 ASSSIQGAREKLF
TRBV7-9 ASSLGLAQSTDTQY